The clone carrying this TCR beta chain was seen many times. The antigen is not known. This record belongs to a study of early T cells in non-severe SARS-CoV-2 infection. Study background: Alpha and beta chains were unpaired, from unsorted whole-blood bulk RNA. Study results and limitations: Lookups in VDJdb leaned toward anti-spike CD8 responses and missed private and CD4 specificities.

V trimming: 8 bases; J trimming: 9 bases; junction bases outside the gene matches: 16. This CDR3 has 17 amino acids. Germline CDR1 reads MGHDK; CDR2 reads SYGVNS. Unique molecular identifiers were added to individual cDNA molecules. In TCRdb, the 5' RACE reads were re-called with MiXCR into one record per CDR3 protein. The data show tens of thousands of distinct CDR3 sequences, around 4.1% seen once. This chain connects TRBV25-1 to TRBJ2-1, with 13 positions matching TRBD2. The source material was whole blood. This receptor was obtained from an adult who was a healthcare worker with PCR-confirmed SARS-CoV-2 infection or an uninfected control (not recorded which). Here the CDR3 reads CASQLNSPGLAGSEQFF. CDR3 sequence (DNA): TGTGCCAGCCAATTGAACTCGCCGGGACTAGCGGGAAGTGAGCAGTTCTTC.